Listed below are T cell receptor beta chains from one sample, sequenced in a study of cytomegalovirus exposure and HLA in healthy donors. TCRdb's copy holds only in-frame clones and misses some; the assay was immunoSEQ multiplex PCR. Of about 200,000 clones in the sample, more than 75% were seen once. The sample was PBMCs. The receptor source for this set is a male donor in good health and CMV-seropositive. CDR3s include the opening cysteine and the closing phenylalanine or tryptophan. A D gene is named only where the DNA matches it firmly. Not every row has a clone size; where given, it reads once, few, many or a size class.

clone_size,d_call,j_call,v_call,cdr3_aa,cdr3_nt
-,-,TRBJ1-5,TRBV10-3,CAAAGSDNQPQHF,TGTGCAGCGGCGGGTTCCGACAATCAGCCCCAGCATTTT
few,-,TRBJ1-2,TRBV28,CASTSDSYGYTF,TGTGCCAGCACCTCCGATAGTTACGGCTACACCTTC
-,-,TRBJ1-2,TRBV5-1,CASSSVGHNYGYTF,TGCGCCAGCAGTTCAGTCGGACACAACTATGGCTACACCTTC
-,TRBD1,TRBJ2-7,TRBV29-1,CSVVIGTDGEQYF,TGCAGCGTCGTAATCGGGACAGACGGCGAGCAGTACTTC
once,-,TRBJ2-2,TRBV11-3,CASSLAGEVGELFF,TGTGCCAGCAGCTTAGCGGGAGAGGTCGGGGAGCTGTTTTTT
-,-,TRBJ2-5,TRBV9,CASSVISSETQYF,TGTGCCAGCAGCGTAATCAGTTCGGAGACCCAGTACTTC
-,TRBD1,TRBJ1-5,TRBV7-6,CASSSGQGGGNQPQHF,TGTGCCAGCAGCTCGGGACAGGGCGGGGGCAATCAGCCCCAGCATTTT
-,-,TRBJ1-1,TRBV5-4,CATFRGATEAFF,TGTGCCACCTTCCGGGGGGCCACTGAAGCTTTCTTT
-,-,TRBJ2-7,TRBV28,CASSSTGSSNYEQYF,TGTGCCAGCAGTTCCACGGGGAGTAGCAACTACGAGCAGTACTTC
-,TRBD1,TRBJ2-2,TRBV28,CASSSPGTDNTGELFF,TGTGCCAGCAGTTCCCCCGGGACAGACAACACCGGGGAGCTGTTTTTT
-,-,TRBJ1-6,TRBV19,CASSIGQTGTSPLHF,TGTGCCAGTAGTATCGGGCAAACAGGTACCTCACCCCTCCACTTT
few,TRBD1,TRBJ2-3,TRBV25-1,CASSSGTASTDTQYF,TGTGCCAGCAGTTCCGGGACAGCGAGCACAGATACGCAGTATTTT
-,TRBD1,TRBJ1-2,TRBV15,CATSRDSTGTGRFYGYTF,TGTGCCACCAGCAGAGATTCCACCGGGACAGGGCGGTTCTATGGCTACACCTTC
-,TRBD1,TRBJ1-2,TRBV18,CASSPGTAGNYGYTF,TGTGCCAGCTCACCGGGGACAGCCGGCAACTATGGCTACACCTTC
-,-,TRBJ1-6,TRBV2,CASSVRRSSYNSPLHF,TGTGCCAGCAGTGTCCGCCGGAGCTCCTATAATTCACCCCTCCACTTT
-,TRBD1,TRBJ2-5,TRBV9,CASSYGQGRPETQYF,TGTGCCAGCAGCTATGGACAGGGGCGCCCAGAGACCCAGTACTTC
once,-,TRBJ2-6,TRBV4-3,CASSQSSGDPLPNWANVLTF,TGCGCCAGCAGCCAATCCTCAGGGGACCCTCTTCCCAACTGGGCCAACGTCCTGACTTTC
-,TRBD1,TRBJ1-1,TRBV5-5,CASSLQGTEAFF,TGTGCCAGCAGCCTACAGGGGACCGAAGCTTTCTTT
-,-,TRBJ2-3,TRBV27,CASSLRSFGTDTQYF,TGTGCCAGCAGTCTTAGGTCTTTCGGGACAGATACGCAGTATTTT
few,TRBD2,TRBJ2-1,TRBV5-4,CASSVQRGGDYNEQFF,TGTGCCAGCAGCGTCCAGCGGGGGGGAGACTACAATGAGCAGTTCTTC
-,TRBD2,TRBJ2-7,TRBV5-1,CASSLASGRGDEQYF,TGCGCCAGCAGCTTGGCTAGCGGGAGGGGGGACGAGCAGTACTTC
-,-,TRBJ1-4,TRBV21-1,CASSKVGGPGSATNEKLFF,TGTGCCAGCAGCAAAGTCGGAGGGCCAGGATCCGCAACTAATGAAAAACTGTTTTTT
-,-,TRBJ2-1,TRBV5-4,CASSLGVRGDNEQFF,TGTGCCAGCAGCTTGGGGGTAAGGGGCGACAATGAGCAGTTCTTC
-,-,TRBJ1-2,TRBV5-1,CASSGLFGQNYGYTF,TGCGCCAGCAGCGGCCTATTTGGGCAGAACTATGGCTACACCTTC
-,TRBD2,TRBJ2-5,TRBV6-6,CASQQAGAGETQYF,TGTGCCAGCCAACAAGCGGGAGCAGGAGAGACCCAGTACTTC
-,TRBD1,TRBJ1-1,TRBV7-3,CASKGTGTGAEAFF,TGTGCCAGCAAGGGTACCGGGACAGGAGCTGAAGCTTTCTTT
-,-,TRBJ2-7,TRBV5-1,CASSLAGIRTSYEQYF,TGCGCCAGCAGCTTGGCCGGGATCCGTACCTCCTACGAGCAGTACTTC
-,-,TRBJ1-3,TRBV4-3,CASSQEGRKGDTIYF,TGCGCCAGCAGCCAAGAGGGCAGGAAGGGGGACACCATATATTTT
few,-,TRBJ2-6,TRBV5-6,CASSSRGHSGANVLTF,TGTGCCAGCAGCTCTCGAGGGCACTCTGGGGCCAACGTCCTGACTTTC
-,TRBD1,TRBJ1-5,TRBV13,CASSLGDREAQPQHF,TGTGCCAGCAGCTTGGGGGACAGGGAGGCGCAGCCCCAGCATTTT
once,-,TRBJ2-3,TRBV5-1,CASSLRTGITDTQYF,TGCGCCAGCAGCTTGAGAACAGGTATCACAGATACGCAGTATTTT
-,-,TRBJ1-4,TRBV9,CASSASRTWEKLFF,TGTGCCAGCAGCGCCTCACGGACTTGGGAAAAACTGTTTTTT
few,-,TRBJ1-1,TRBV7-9,CSSSPRGGLRTRSTEAFF,TGTTCCAGCAGCCCAAGGGGAGGGCTGAGGACAAGGAGCACTGAAGCTTTCTTT
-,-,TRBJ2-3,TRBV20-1,CSVYGGDTQYF,TGCAGTGTCTATGGGGGGGATACGCAGTATTTT
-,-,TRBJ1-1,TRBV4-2,CASSSPSRRGGARTEAFF,TGTGCCAGCAGCTCACCCTCCAGGCGGGGGGGGGCCAGAACTGAAGCTTTCTTT
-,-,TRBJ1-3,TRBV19,CASGLGRTSGNTIYF,TGTGCCAGTGGTTTGGGGCGGACCAGTGGAAACACCATATATTTT
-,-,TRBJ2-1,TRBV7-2,CASSPTYNEQFF,TGTGCCAGCAGCCCCACCTACAATGAGCAGTTCTTC
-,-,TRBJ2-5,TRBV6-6,CASSTGQGETQYF,TGTGCCAGCAGTACAGGGCAAGGGGAGACCCAGTACTTC
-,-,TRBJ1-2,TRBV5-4,CASSLGSDYGYTF,TGTGCCAGCAGCTTGGGAAGCGACTATGGCTACACCTTC
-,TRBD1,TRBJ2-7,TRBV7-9,CSSSISPGQSSYEQYF,TGTTCCAGCAGCATATCACCGGGACAGAGCTCCTACGAGCAGTACTTC
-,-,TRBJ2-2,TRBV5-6,CASSPRESGELFF,TGTGCCAGCAGCCCCCGCGAATCCGGGGAGCTGTTTTTT
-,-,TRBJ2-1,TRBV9,CASSVVAVNNEQFF,TGTGCCAGCAGCGTAGTCGCAGTCAACAATGAGCAGTTCTTC
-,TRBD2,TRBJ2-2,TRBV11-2,CASSGTSGGRGELFF,TGTGCCAGCAGCGGGACTAGCGGGGGCCGCGGGGAGCTGTTTTTT
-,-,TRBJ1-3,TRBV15,CATSRDRRWGVAGNTIYF,TGTGCCACCAGCAGAGATAGGCGGTGGGGGGTGGCTGGAAACACCATATATTTT
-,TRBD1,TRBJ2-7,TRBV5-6,CASSVLQGFNYEQYF,TGTGCCAGCAGCGTCCTACAGGGGTTCAACTACGAGCAGTACTTC
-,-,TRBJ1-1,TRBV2,CASRQGPNTEAFF,TGTGCCAGCAGGCAGGGGCCGAACACTGAAGCTTTCTTT
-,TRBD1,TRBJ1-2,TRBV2,CASRRGGEGYTF,TGTGCCAGCAGAAGAGGGGGCGAGGGCTACACCTTC
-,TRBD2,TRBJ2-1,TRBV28,CASSYLRLAGVNEQFF,TGTGCCAGCAGCTACCTTAGACTAGCGGGAGTAAATGAGCAGTTCTTC
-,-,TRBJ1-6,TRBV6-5,CASSREGSYNSPLHF,TGTGCCAGCAGCCGGGAGGGCTCCTATAATTCACCCCTCCACTTT
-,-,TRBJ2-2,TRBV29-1,CSVGGTPNTGELFF,TGCAGCGTGGGGGGGACACCGAACACCGGGGAGCTGTTTTTT
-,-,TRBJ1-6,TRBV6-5,CASSYRDRPLHF,TGTGCCAGCAGTTACCGTGACAGACCCCTCCACTTT
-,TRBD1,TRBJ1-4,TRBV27,CASSSPGQINEKLFF,TGTGCCAGCAGTTCCCCGGGACAGATAAATGAAAAACTGTTTTTT
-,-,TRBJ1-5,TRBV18,CASSPRTANSNQPQHF,TGTGCCAGCTCACCAAGGACAGCAAATAGCAATCAGCCCCAGCATTTT
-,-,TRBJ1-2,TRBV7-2,CASSLATAGSGYTF,TGTGCCAGCAGCTTAGCGACGGCAGGATCTGGCTACACCTTC
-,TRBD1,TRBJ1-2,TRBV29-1,CSVEDSGQGADSNYGYTF,TGCAGCGTTGAAGATTCAGGACAGGGGGCAGATTCTAACTATGGCTACACCTTC
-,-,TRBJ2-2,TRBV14,CASSQDDGAPFYGELFF,TGTGCCAGCAGCCAAGACGATGGGGCCCCCTTTTACGGGGAGCTGTTTTTT
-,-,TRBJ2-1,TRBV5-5,CASRLTSGSYNEQFF,TGTGCCAGCAGACTGACCTCGGGCTCCTACAATGAGCAGTTCTTC